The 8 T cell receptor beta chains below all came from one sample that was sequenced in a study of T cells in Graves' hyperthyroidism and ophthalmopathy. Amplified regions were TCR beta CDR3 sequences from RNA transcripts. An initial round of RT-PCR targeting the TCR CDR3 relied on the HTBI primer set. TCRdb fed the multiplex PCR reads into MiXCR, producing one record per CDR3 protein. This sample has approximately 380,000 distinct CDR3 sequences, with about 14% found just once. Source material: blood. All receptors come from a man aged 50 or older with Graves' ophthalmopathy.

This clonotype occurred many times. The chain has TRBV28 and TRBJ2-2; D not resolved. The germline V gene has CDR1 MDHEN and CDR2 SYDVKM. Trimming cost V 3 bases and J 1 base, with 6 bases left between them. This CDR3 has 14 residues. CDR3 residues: CASSLKMNTGELFF. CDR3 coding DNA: TGTGCCAGCAGTTTGAAGATGAACACCGGGGAGCTGTTTTTT.

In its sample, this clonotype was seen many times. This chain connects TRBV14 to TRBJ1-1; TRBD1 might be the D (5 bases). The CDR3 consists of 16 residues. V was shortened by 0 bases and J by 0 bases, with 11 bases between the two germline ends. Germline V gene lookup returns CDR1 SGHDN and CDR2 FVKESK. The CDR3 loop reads CASSQDVGRVNTEAFF. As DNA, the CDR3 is TGTGCCAGCAGCCAAGATGTCGGCAGGGTGAACACTGAAGCTTTCTTT.

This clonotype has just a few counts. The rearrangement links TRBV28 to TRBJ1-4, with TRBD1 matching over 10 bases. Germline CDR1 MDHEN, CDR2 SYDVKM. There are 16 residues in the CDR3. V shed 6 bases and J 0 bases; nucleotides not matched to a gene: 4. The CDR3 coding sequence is TGTGCCAGCAGGCTGACAGGGGGCGCAACTAATGAAAAACTGTTTTTT. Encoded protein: CASRLTGGATNEKLFF. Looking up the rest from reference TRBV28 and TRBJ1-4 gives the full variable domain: DVKVTQSSRYLVKRTGEKVFLECVQDMDHENMFWYRQDPGLGLRLIYFSYDVKMKEKGDIPEGYSVSREKKERFSLILESASTNQTSMYLCASRLTGGATNEKLFFGSGTQLSVL.

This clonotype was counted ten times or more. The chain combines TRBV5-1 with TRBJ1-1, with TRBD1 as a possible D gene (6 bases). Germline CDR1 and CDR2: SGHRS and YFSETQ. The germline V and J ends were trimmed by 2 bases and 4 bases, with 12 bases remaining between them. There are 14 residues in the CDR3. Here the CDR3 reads CASSFRGFGTEAFF. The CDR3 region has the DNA TGCGCCAGCAGCTTCAGGGGTTTCGGCACTGAAGCTTTCTTT.

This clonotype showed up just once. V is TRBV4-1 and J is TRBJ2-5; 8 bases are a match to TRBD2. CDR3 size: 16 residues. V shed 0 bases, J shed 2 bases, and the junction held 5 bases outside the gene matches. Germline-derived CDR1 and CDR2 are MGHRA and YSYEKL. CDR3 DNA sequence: TGCGCCAGCAGCCAAGATGGGGTAGCGGGACAAGAGACCCAGTACTTC. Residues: CASSQDGVAGQETQYF.

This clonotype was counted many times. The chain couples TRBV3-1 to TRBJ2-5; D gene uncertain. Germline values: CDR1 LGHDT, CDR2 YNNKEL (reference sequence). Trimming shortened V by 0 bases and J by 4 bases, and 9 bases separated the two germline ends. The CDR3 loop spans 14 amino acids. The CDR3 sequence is CASSQDRDLETQYF. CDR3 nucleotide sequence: TGTGCCAGCAGCCAAGATAGGGATCTAGAGACCCAGTACTTC.

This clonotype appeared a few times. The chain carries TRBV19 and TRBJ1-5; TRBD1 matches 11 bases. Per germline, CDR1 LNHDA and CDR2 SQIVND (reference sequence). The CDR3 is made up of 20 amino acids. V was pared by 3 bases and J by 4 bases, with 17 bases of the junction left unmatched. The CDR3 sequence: CASSITAVSGTGGFNQPQHF. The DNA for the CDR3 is TGTGCCAGTAGTATTACGGCCGTATCCGGGACAGGGGGTTTTAATCAGCCCCAGCATTTT.

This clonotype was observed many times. CDR3 sequence: CATSDWDGGEQYF. CDR3 sequence (DNA): TGTGCCACCAGTGATTGGGACGGGGGCGAGCAGTACTTC. V gene TRBV24-1 combines with J gene TRBJ2-7, with D perhaps TRBD2 (6 bases). V gave up 2 bases and J gave up 6 bases, with 10 bases separating them. This CDR3 region has 13 residues. Germline values: CDR1 KGHDR, CDR2 SFDVKD.